Listed below are T cell receptor beta chains from one sample, sequenced in a study of blood T cell repertoires in COVID-19. The method was immunoSEQ multiplex PCR; TCRdb's version includes in-frame clones alone and lacks a portion of them. The sample holds about 110,000 clones; 71% are singletons and the top ten take 0.9%. The specimen sequenced was peripheral blood. These receptors originate from a human donor with acute or convalescent COVID-19. The donor label of this sample is uncertain. Both conserved end residues are part of each CDR3. Fields, in order: V gene, D gene, clone size, J gene, CDR3 protein, CDR3 DNA. D genes are given only for firm matches. Some rows mark clone size as missing; the rest say once, few, many or name a class of expanded clone.

>TRBV7-5|NA|NA|TRBJ1-6
CAPGSSTYNSPLHF
TGTGCGCCGGGATCCTCCACCTATAATTCACCCCTCCACTTT
>TRBV6-4|TRBD1|NA|TRBJ2-1
CASSAGTRGQGRNEQFF
TGTGCCAGCAGTGCGGGAACCCGGGGACAGGGGCGCAATGAGCAGTTCTTC
>TRBV6-1|NA|NA|TRBJ1-3
CASSEALGRHSGNTIYF
TGTGCCAGCAGTGAAGCGCTGGGCAGGCACTCTGGAAACACCATATATTTT
>TRBV29-1|TRBD1|NA|TRBJ2-7
CSAGQRAYEQYF
TGCAGCGCGGGACAGAGGGCCTACGAGCAGTACTTC
>TRBV19|NA|many|TRBJ1-1
CASSAKQGGYTEAFF
TGTGCCAGTAGTGCGAAACAGGGCGGCTACACTGAAGCTTTCTTT
>TRBV5-1|TRBD2|NA|TRBJ2-3
CASSLLAWLDTQYF
TGCGCCAGCAGCTTACTAGCGTGGTTAGATACGCAGTATTTT
>TRBV30|TRBD1|NA|TRBJ1-4
CAWSGRGQQNEKLFF
TGTGCCTGGAGTGGACGGGGACAGCAAAATGAAAAACTGTTTTTT
>TRBV2|NA|NA|TRBJ1-5
CASSDNAGVNQPQHF
TGTGCCAGCAGTGATAATGCAGGGGTAAATCAGCCCCAGCATTTT
>TRBV5-5|NA|NA|TRBJ1-6
CASSFGGFVAPLHF
TGTGCCAGCAGCTTTGGCGGGTTTGTAGCACCCCTCCACTTT
>TRBV2|TRBD1|NA|TRBJ1-1
CASSGGISEAFF
TGTGCCAGCTCAGGGGGCATTAGTGAAGCTTTCTTT
>TRBV4-1|TRBD2|NA|TRBJ2-1
CASSPLAAAYNEQFF
TGCGCCAGCAGCCCCCTAGCGGCCGCCTACAATGAGCAGTTCTTC
>TRBV4-1|NA|NA|TRBJ1-2
CASSLAGGDNYGYTF
TGCGCCAGCAGCCTAGCGGGGGGAGATAACTATGGCTACACCTTC
>TRBV2|NA|NA|TRBJ1-2
CASSDIEVLYGYTF
TGTGCCAGCAGTGATATTGAGGTCCTTTATGGCTACACCTTC
>TRBV29-1|NA|NA|TRBJ1-1
CSVEQVEAFF
TGCAGCGTCGAGCAGGTAGAAGCTTTCTTT
>TRBV2|TRBD2|NA|TRBJ2-5
CASNREEETQYF
TGTGCCAGCAATCGGGAGGAGGAGACCCAGTACTTC
>TRBV7-9|NA|NA|TRBJ1-6
CASSARQGGNSPLHF
TGTGCCAGCAGCGCACGCCAGGGTGGGAATTCACCCCTCCACTTT
>TRBV3-1/TRBV3-2|NA|NA|TRBJ2-2
CASSQSGATGELFF
TGTGCCAGCAGCCAATCAGGGGCCACCGGGGAGCTGTTTTTT
>TRBV5-6|TRBD1|once|TRBJ1-1
CASSRSMDRGRDTEAFF
TGTGCCAGCAGTCGTTCCATGGACAGGGGGAGGGACACTGAAGCTTTCTTT
>TRBV3-1/TRBV3-2|TRBD1|NA|TRBJ1-5
CASSRGTGGSQPQHF
TGTGCCAGCAGCCGGGGGACAGGGGGCAGCCAGCCCCAGCATTTT
>TRBV19|NA|NA|TRBJ1-5
CASSLQGRNQPQHF
TGTGCCAGTAGTCTCCAGGGGCGCAATCAGCCCCAGCATTTT
>TRBV7-9|TRBD2|NA|TRBJ2-5
CASSLAGGPVETQYF
TGTGCCAGCAGCCTAGCGGGGGGGCCGGTGGAGACCCAGTACTTC
>TRBV5-1|NA|NA|TRBJ1-2
CASSLAGQGYTF
TGCGCCAGCAGCTTGGCTGGGCAGGGCTACACCTTC
>TRBV6-5|TRBD1|few|TRBJ1-2
CASSYLRTGGGYGYTF
TGTGCCAGCAGTTACCTCCGGACAGGGGGCGGCTATGGCTACACCTTC
>TRBV2|TRBD1|NA|TRBJ1-5
CASEGAKSSNQPQHF
TGTGCCAGCGAGGGGGCGAAGTCGAGCAATCAGCCCCAGCATTTT
>TRBV12-3/TRBV12-4|TRBD1|NA|TRBJ1-2
CASSLQGDYGYTF
TGTGCCAGCAGTCTACAGGGGGACTATGGCTACACCTTC
>TRBV14|TRBD2|NA|TRBJ2-3
CASSQDRTSSTDTQYF
TGTGCCAGCAGCCAAGATCGGACTAGCAGCACAGATACGCAGTATTTT
>TRBV5-1|NA|NA|TRBJ1-3
CASSASGTGNTIYF
TGCGCCAGCAGCGCGTCAGGGACTGGAAACACCATATATTTT
>TRBV12-5|NA|NA|TRBJ1-5
CASGSGVSNQPQHF
TGTGCTAGTGGGTCGGGTGTTAGCAATCAGCCCCAGCATTTT
>TRBV7-3|NA|NA|TRBJ1-2
CASSSGGEGVGYTF
TGTGCCAGCAGCTCCGGAGGTGAGGGAGTCGGCTACACCTTC
>TRBV3-1/TRBV3-2|NA|NA|TRBJ2-7
CASSLRGSRDEQYF
TGTGCCAGCAGCCTGAGGGGGTCGCGGGACGAGCAGTACTTC
>TRBV2|TRBD2|NA|TRBJ2-1
CASSGLAADREQFF
TGTGCCAGCAGTGGGCTAGCGGCGGATAGAGAGCAGTTCTTC
>TRBV7-8|NA|NA|TRBJ1-2
CASSPTATVKTNYGYTF
TGTGCCAGCAGCCCTACTGCGACAGTTAAGACTAACTATGGCTACACCTTC
>TRBV7-2|TRBD1|NA|TRBJ1-2
CASSLGQGIDYGYTF
TGTGCCAGCAGCTTGGGACAGGGGATTGACTATGGCTACACCTTC